This T cell receptor beta chain was captured in a study of regulatory T cells in long-lasting Graves disease. The TCR beta library used iRepertoire HTBI primers with Arm-PCR amplification of CDR3. In TCRdb, the multiplex PCR reads were re-called with MiXCR into one record per CDR3 protein. The repertoire has 540,000 or so distinct CDR3 sequences, roughly 14% of them found once; the top ten carry under 10%. Germline-derived CDR1 and CDR2 are SQVTM and ANQGSEA. V dropped 8 bases and J dropped 10 bases, with 15 bases sitting between them. CDR3 length: 11 residues. The sample's time point: newly diagnosed GD, antithyroid drugs for less than 3 months. From PBMCs, RNA was extracted and then used to make the TCR library. Patients met American Thyroid Association criteria for Graves' disease. These sequences were also reported in another study, on T cells in Graves' hyperthyroidism and ophthalmopathy. According to that study: The TCR CDR3 was amplified in a first-round RT-PCR using the HTBI primer set.

The sample in question was peripheral blood mononuclear cells (PBMCs), obtained at new diagnosis, from a patient treated with antithyroid drugs. The chain has TRBV29-1 and TRBJ2-1; a possible D gene is TRBD2 (5 bases). The clonotype comes from a man between 25 and 39 years old with Graves disease. The CDR3 DNA reads as TGCAGCTGCCCCCGGGGTCAGGAGCAGTTCTTC. Protein product: CSCPRGQEQFF.